This note documents a single T cell receptor (beta chain) sequence. This sample was included in a study of blood T cell repertoires in COVID-19. Study at large: Collection of acute and convalescent COVID-19 samples took place in the United States, Italy and Spain.

Germline CDR1 MNHEY, CDR2 SVGEGT. The CDR3 has 16 residues. Trimming stripped 5 bases from V and 4 bases from J, with 20 bases between. Authors' data handling: Quantification of nucleated cells was approximated via reference gene primer amplification. The assay was immunoSEQ multiplex PCR, and TCRdb's table has in-frame clones only and misses some. The D gene and trimming were derived from the DNA, and the V and J assignments and clone size from that table. This sample has 100,000 to 150,000 clones; just over 85% occur once, and the top ten carry roughly 1%. This receptor was taken from a woman between 45 and 60 years old with active or convalescent COVID-19. V and J are TRBV6-2 or TRBV6-3 and TRBJ1-2, with a tentative D call TRBD1 (5 bases). Sequenced material: peripheral blood. CDR3 amino acids: CASSRGWTSGVYGYTF. The CDR3 bases are TGTGCCAGCAGTAGGGGTTGGACATCGGGGGTCTATGGCTACACCTTC.